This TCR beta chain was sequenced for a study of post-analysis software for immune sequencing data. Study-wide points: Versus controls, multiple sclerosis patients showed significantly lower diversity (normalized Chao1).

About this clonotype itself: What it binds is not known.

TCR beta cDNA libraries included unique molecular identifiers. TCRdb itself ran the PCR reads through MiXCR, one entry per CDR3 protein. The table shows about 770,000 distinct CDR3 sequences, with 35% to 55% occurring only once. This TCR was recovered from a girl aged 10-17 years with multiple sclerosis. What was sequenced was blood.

CDR3 in amino acids: CASSVADNEQFF. The CDR3 DNA sequence: TGTGCCAGCAGCGTCGCAGACAATGAGCAGTTCTTC. The rearrangement links TRBV9 to TRBJ2-1; D is unresolved. Looked up from germline, CDR1 is SGDLS and CDR2 is YYNGEE. The CDR3 sequence is 12 residues long. V dropped 2 bases and J dropped 5 bases, with 5 bases sitting between them.